This T cell receptor (beta chain) was sequenced for a study of cytomegalovirus exposure and HLA in healthy donors. This clone was seen a handful of times. As yet, its antigen is unknown. The PCR used 60 Vbeta and 13 Jbeta primers. Sequencing used immunoSEQ multiplex PCR; TCRdb keeps in-frame clones, though not all of them. The sample consists of some 130,000 clones, about 74% of them appearing once. Samples came from healthy bone marrow donors. General study points: A later analysis reportedly found that, within productive TCRs, an Asian-associated ancestry cluster had fewer N-insertions than the mean observed across the approximately 690 donors. Researchers reported from a later analysis that most CMV-associated TCR beta chains appeared HLA-restricted. Cytomegalovirus status was reportedly diagnosed by the classifier with high sensitivity and specificity.

Germline-derived CDR1 and CDR2 are SGHRS and YFSETQ. This CDR3 is 15 amino acids long. Trimming pared 4 bases from V and 2 bases from J, leaving 16 bases between. This TCR was sampled from a man aged 25-45 years in good health and CMV-seronegative. The J gene is TRBJ2-7, the V gene TRBV5-1; D is possibly TRBD1 (6 bases). Specimen: PBMCs. The CDR3 spells CASSPMTGQAYEQYF. In nucleotides, the CDR3 is TGCGCCAGCAGCCCGATGACAGGTCAAGCCTACGAGCAGTACTTC.